This TCR beta chain was observed in a study of cytomegalovirus exposure and HLA in healthy donors. In the PCR, 60 Vbeta and 13 Jbeta primers were used. Libraries were prepared by immunoSEQ multiplex PCR; TCRdb keeps only in-frame clonotypes and omits some of them. This sample has tens of thousands of clones, with over 60% found just once. In germline, CDR1 is SGHTA, CDR2 FQGTGA. Trimming left V 5 bases short and J 2 bases short, with 16 bases between. CDR3 length: 15 amino acids. The chain is built from TRBV7-3 and TRBJ2-7; D unclear. The sequencing input was PBMCs. The clonotype comes from a man in his forties or fifties in good health and CMV-seronegative. The CDR3 protein is CASSPAPGPTYEQYF. CDR3 DNA sequence: TGTGCCAGCAGCCCAGCCCCAGGTCCAACCTACGAGCAGTACTTC.